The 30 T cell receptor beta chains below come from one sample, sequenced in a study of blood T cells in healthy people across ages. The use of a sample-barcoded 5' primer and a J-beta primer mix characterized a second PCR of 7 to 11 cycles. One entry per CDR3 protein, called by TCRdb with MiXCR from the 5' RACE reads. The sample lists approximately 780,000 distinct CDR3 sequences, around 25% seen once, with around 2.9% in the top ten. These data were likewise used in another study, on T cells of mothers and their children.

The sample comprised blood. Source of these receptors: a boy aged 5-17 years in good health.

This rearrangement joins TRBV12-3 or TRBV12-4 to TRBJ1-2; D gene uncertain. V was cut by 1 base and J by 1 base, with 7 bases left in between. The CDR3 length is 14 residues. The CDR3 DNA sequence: TGTGCCAGCAGTTTAGACGGCTTTAACTATGGCTACACCTTC. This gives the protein CASSLDGFNYGYTF.

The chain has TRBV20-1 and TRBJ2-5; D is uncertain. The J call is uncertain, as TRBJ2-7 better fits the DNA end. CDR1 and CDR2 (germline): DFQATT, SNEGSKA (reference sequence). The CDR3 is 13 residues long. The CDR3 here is CSARDLRLYEQYF. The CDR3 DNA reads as TGCAGTGCTAGAGATCTACGGCTTTACGAGCAGTACTTC.

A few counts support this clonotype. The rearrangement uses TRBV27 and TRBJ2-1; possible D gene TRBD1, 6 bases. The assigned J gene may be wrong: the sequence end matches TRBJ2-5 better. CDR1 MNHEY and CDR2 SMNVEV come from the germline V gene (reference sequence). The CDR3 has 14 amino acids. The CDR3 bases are TGTGCCAGCAGTTTGGGCCGACAGGTCGAGACCCAGTACTTC. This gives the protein CASSLGRQVETQYF.

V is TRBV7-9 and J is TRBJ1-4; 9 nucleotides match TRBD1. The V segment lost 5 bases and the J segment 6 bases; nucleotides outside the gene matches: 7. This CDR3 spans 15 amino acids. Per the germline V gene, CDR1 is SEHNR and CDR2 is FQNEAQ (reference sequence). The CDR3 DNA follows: TGTGCCAGCAGCCCAGGGGGACAGGGACATGAAAAACTGTTTTTT. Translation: CASSPGGQGHEKLFF.

DNA for the CDR3: TGTGCCAGCAGCTTACCGGGCCCGAACGAGCAGTACTTC. Its protein is CASSLPGPNEQYF. This sequence joins TRBV7-9 and TRBJ2-5, with no clear D. With the DNA end fitting TRBJ2-7 better, the J assignment may be wrong. This CDR3 region has 13 residues. Germline V gene sequence: CDR1 SEHNR, CDR2 FQNEAQ (reference sequence).

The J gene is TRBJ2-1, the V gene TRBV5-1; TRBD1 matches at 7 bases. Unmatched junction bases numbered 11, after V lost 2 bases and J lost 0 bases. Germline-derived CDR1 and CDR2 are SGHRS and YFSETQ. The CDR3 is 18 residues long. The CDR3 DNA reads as TGCGCCAGCAGCTTCAAGGGGGCTAAAGAGGGCTCCTACAATGAGCAGTTCTTC. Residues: CASSFKGAKEGSYNEQFF.

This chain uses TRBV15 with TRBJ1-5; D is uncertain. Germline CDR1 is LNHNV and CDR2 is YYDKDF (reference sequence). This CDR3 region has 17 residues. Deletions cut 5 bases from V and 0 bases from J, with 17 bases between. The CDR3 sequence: CATSFNRGLISNQPQHF. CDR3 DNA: TGTGCCACCAGCTTTAATCGGGGTTTAATTAGCAATCAGCCCCAGCATTTT.

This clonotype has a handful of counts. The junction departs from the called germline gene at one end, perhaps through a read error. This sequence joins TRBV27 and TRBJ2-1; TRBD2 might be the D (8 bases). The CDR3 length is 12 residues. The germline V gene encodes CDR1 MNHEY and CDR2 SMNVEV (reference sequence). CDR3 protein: CASSPLAGQPDF. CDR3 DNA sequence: TGTGCCAGCAGTCCCTTAGCGGGACAGCCAGACTTC.

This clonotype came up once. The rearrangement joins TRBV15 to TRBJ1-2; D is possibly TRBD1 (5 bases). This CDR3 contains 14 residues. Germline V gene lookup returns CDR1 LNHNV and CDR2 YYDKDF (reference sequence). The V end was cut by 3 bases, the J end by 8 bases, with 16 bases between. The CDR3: CATSSSMTVRGYTF. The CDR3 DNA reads TGTGCCACCAGCAGTTCCATGACAGTTCGGGGCTACACCTTC.

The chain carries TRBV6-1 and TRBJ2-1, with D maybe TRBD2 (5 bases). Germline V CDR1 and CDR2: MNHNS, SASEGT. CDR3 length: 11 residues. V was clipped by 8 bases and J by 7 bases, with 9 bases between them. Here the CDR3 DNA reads TGTGCCAGCCCTAGAGGGAATGAGCAGTTCTTC. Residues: CASPRGNEQFF.

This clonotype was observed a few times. In nucleotides, the CDR3 is TGTGCCATCAGTGATACCGGGACAGGGACCAACTATGGCTACACCTTC. Its translation is CAISDTGTGTNYGYTF. The chain employs TRBV10-3 and TRBJ1-2, with 9 nucleotides matching TRBD1. Germline assignment: CDR1 ENHRY and CDR2 SYGVKD. This CDR3 is built from 16 residues. The ends lost 3 bases at V and 2 bases at J; junction bases unmatched: 7.

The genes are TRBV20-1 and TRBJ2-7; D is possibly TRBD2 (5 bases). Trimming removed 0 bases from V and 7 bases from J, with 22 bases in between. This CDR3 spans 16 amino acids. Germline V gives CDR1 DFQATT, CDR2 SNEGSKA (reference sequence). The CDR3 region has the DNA TGCAGTGCTAGAGATTTCTCGGGATCAGAGGTGAGGGAGCAGTACTTC. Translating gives CSARDFSGSEVREQYF.

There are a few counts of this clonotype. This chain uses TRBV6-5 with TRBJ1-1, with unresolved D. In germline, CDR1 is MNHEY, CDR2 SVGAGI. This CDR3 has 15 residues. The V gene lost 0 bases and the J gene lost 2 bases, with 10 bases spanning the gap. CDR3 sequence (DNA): TGTGCCAGCAGTTACTCGGCGCTGATCAACACTGAAGCTTTCTTT. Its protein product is CASSYSALINTEAFF.

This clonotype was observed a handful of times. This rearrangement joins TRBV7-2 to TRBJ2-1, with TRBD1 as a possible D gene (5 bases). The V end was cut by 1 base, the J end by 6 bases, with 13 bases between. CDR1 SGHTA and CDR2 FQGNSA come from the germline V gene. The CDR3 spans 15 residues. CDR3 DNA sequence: TGTGCCAGCAGCTTAGTCGTCCAGGGTAGCAATGAGCAGTTCTTC. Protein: CASSLVVQGSNEQFF.

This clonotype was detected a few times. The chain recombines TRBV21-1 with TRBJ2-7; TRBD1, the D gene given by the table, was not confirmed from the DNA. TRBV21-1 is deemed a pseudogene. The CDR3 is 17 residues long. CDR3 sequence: CASSKGLHRTSSYEQYF. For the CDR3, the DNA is TGTGCCAGCAGCAAAGGACTCCACAGGACTAGCTCCTACGAGCAGTACTTC.

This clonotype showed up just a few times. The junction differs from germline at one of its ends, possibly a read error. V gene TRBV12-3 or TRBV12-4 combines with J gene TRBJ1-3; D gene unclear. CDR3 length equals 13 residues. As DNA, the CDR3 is TGTGCCAGCAGTTTCCGCACTGGAAGCACCATATATTTT. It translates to CASSFRTGSTIYF.

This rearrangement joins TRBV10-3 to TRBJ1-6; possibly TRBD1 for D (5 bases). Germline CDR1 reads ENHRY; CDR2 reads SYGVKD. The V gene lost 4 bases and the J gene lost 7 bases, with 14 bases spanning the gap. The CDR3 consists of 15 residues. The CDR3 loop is CAISGWGEWNSPLHF. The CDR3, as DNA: TGTGCCATCAGTGGTTGGGGGGAATGGAATTCACCCCTCCACTTT.

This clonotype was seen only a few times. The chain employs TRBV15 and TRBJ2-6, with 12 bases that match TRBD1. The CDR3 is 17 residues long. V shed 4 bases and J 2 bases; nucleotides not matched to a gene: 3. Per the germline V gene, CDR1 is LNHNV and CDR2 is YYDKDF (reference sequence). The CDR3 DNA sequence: TGTGCCACCAGCACGGGACAGGGGGCGCCTGGGGCCAACGTCCTGACTTTC. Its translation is CATSTGQGAPGANVLTF.

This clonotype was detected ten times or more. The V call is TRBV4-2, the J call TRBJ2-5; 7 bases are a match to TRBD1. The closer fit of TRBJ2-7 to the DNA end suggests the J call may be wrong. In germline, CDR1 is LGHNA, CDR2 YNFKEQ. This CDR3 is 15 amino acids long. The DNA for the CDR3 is TGTGCCAGCAGCCATCAGACAGGGCCTTCCTACGAGCAGTACTTC. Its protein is CASSHQTGPSYEQYF.

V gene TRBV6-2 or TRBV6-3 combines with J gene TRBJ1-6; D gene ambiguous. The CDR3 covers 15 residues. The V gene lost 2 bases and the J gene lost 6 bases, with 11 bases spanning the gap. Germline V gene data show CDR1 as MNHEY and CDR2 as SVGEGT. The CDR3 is CASSYRVLLNSPLHF. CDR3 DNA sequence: TGTGCCAGCAGTTACCGGGTCCTTCTTAATTCACCCCTCCACTTT.

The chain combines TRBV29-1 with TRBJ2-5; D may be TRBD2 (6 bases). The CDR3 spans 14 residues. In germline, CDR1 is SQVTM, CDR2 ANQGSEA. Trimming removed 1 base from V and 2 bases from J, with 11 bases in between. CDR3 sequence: CSVEVDREQETQYF. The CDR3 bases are TGCAGCGTTGAAGTAGACCGGGAGCAAGAGACCCAGTACTTC.

CDR3 in amino acids: CSAATTSGGYHEQFF. The CDR3, as DNA: TGCAGTGCTGCCACGACTAGCGGGGGTTATCATGAGCAGTTCTTC. This rearrangement joins TRBV20-1 to TRBJ2-1; the match to TRBD2 covers 12 bases. The CDR3 totals 15 residues. Germline V gene sequence: CDR1 DFQATT, CDR2 SNEGSKA (reference sequence). V trimming: 5 bases; J trimming: 8 bases; junction bases outside the gene matches: 10.

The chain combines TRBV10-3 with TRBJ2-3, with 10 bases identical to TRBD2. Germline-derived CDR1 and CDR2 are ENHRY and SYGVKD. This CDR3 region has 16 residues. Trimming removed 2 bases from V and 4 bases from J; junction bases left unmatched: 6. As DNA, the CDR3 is TGTGCCATCAGTGAGCCGGGGCTAGCGGGGGCAGATACGCAGTATTTT. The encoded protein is CAISEPGLAGADTQYF.

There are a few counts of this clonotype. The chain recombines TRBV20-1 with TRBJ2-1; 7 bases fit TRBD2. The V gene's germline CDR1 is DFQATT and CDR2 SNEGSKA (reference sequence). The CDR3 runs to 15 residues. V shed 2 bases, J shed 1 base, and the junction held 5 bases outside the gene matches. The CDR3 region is CSARLREGSYNEQFF. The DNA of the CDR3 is TGCAGTGCTAGATTGAGGGAGGGGTCCTACAATGAGCAGTTCTTC.

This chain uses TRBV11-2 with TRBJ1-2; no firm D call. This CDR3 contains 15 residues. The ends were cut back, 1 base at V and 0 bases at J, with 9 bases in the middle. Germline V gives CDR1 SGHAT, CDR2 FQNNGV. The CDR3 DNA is TGTGCCAGCAGCTTAGGCGTACAGACTAACTATGGCTACACCTTC. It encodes CASSLGVQTNYGYTF. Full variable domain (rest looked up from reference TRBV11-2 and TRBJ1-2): EAGVAQSPRYKIIEKRQSVAFWCNPISGHATLYWYQQILGQGPKLLIQFQNNGVVDDSQLPKDRFSAERLKGVDSTLKIQPAKLEDSAVYLCASSLGVQTNYGYTFGSGTRLTVV.

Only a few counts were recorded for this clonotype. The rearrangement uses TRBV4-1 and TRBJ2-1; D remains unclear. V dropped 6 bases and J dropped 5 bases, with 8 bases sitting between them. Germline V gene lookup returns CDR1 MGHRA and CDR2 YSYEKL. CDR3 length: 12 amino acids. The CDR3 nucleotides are TGCGCCAGCAGTAGGACGGACAATGAGCAGTTCTTC. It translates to CASSRTDNEQFF.

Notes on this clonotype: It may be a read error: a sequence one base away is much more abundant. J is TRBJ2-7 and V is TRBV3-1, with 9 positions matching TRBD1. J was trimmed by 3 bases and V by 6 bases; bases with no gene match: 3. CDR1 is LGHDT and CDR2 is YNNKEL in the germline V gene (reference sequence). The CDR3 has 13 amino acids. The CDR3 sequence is CASSQTGGYEQYF. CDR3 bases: TGTGCCAGCAGTCAGACAGGGGGCTACGAGCAGTACTTC.

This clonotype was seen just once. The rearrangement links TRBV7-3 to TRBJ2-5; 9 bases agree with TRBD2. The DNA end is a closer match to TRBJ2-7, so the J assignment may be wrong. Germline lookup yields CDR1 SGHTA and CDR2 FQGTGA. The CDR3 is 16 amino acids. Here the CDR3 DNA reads TGTGCCAGCAGCCCCGGGCGGGCTAGCGGGGTCTACGAGCAGTACTTC. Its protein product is CASSPGRASGVYEQYF.

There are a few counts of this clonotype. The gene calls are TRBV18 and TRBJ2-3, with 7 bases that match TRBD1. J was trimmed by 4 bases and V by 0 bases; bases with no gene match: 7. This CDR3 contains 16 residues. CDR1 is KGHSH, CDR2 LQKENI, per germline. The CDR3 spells CASSPPTGREADTQYF. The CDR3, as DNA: TGTGCCAGCTCACCACCGACAGGGCGTGAAGCAGATACGCAGTATTTT.

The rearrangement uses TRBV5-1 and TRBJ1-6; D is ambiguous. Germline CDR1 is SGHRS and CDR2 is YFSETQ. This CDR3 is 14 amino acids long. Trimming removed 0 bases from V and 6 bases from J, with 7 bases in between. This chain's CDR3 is CASSLADPNSPLHF. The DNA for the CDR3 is TGCGCCAGCAGCTTGGCGGACCCTAATTCACCCCTCCACTTT.